This T cell receptor (beta chain) was profiled in a study of blood T cell repertoires in COVID-19. The overall study: The samples span acute and convalescent COVID-19 from the United States, Italy and Spain. The analysed material was cDNA or gDNA that came from T cells, B-cell-depleted T cells, or PBMCs.

Authors' data handling: The assay estimated nucleated cells by amplifying reference gene primers. Data came from immunoSEQ multiplex PCR; TCRdb stores just in-frame clones and leaves some out. That table furnishes V, J and clone size, whereas the DNA furnished D and trimming. The data hold 95,000 to 130,000 clones, with roughly 83% observed a single time. This clone was counted a single time. Per germline, CDR1 SEHNR and CDR2 FQNEAQ (reference sequence). The CDR3 is 12 residues long. Trimming stripped 3 bases from V and 4 bases from J, with 6 bases between. What was sequenced was peripheral blood. The chain is built from TRBV7-9 and TRBJ2-5, with D possibly matching TRBD1 (5 bases). This clonotype originated in a man aged 25 to 40 with acute or convalescent COVID-19. The CDR3 spells CASSFQGETQYF. The CDR3 bases are TGTGCCAGCAGCTTCCAGGGAGAGACCCAGTACTTC.